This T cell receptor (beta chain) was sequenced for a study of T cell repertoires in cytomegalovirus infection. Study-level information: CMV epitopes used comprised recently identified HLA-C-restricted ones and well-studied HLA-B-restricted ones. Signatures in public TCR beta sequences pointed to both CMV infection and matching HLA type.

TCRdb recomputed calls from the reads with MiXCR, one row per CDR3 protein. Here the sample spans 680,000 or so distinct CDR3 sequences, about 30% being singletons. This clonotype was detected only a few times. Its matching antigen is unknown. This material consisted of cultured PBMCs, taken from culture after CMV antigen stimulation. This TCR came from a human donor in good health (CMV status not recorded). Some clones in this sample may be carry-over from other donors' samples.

The CDR3 sequence is CAISDVRNQETQYF. The CDR3 DNA reads TGTGCCATCAGTGATGTTCGGAATCAAGAGACCCAGTACTTC. The chain is built from TRBV10-3 and TRBJ2-5, with D uncertain. Deletions cut 3 bases from V and 2 bases from J, with 10 bases between. The CDR3 covers 14 residues. The germline V gene has CDR1 ENHRY and CDR2 SYGVKD.